This TCR beta chain comes out of a study of cytomegalovirus exposure and HLA in healthy donors. Study at large: Caucasian-associated ancestry cluster membership applied to under 85% of approximately 400 genotyped donors. Whole-study findings and limits: A later analysis, which compared TCR beta chains of equal frequency, found the HLA-associated ones more clonally expanded.

To note about this clone: The antigen is undetermined.

In the PCR, 60 Vbeta and 13 Jbeta primers were used. TCRdb's copy holds only in-frame clones and misses some; the assay was immunoSEQ multiplex PCR. This table has more than 150,000 clones, over 75% appearing once. The sequence came from a girl in the first two years of life in good health and CMV-seronegative. The sequencing sample was made of PBMCs.

CDR3 in amino acids: CASSLDISRSGNTIYF. In DNA form, the CDR3 reads TGCGCCAGCAGCTTGGATATCAGTCGCTCCGGAAACACCATATATTTT. The chain has TRBV5-1 and TRBJ1-3; no definite D call. The length of the CDR3 is 16 residues. V lost 0 bases and J lost 4, with 14 bases in between. CDR1 and CDR2 from the germline V gene are SGHRS and YFSETQ. Combining the CDR3 with reference TRBV5-1 and TRBJ1-3 gives the whole variable domain KAGVTQTPRYLIKTRGQQVTLSCSPISGHRSVSWYQQTPGQGLQFLFEYFSETQRNKGNFPGRFSGRQFSNSRSEMNVSTLELGDSALYLCASSLDISRSGNTIYFGEGSWLTVV.